This TCR beta chain emerged from a study of PD-1 blockade in classical Hodgkin lymphoma. Unmatched junction bases numbered 10, after V lost 2 bases and J lost 6 bases. The germline CDR1 and CDR2 sequences are MNHEY and SVGAGI. This CDR3 comprises 16 residues. The method was immunoSEQ multiplex PCR; TCRdb's version includes in-frame clones alone and lacks a portion of them. The sample consists of 40,000 or so clones, around 87% of them appearing once. All patients experienced relapse after autologous stem cell transplantation, and brentuximab vedotin exposure was variable. To note about this clone: What it recognizes is unknown.

Whole-study findings and limits: Differences between repertoires have undefined causes, possibly disease activity or prior therapy. By C4D1 there was a significant rise in CD4+ TCR diversity but not in CD8+ TCR diversity.

This chain connects TRBV6-5 to TRBJ1-1; 9 bases are a match to TRBD1. Sequencing used peripheral blood mononuclear cells (PBMCs), obtained at baseline. This receptor was identified in a human donor with classical Hodgkin lymphoma. The CDR3 bases are TGTGCCAGCAGTTACACGCCGGGACAGGGTTTCGCTGAAGCTTTCTTT. Residues: CASSYTPGQGFAEAFF.